These 7 T cell receptor beta chains were sequenced from one sample in a study of CD8 T cells in Susac syndrome (dated 2019 in TCRdb). Preparation of the library involved the immunoSEQ multiplex PCR assay. RNA was extracted using the RNeasy kit, and roughly 0.5 to 1 microgram was reverse transcribed with random hexamers. TCRdb applied fastp at Q25 and MiXCR to the public reads, then kept only in-frame beta chains. Identical CDR3 protein sequences are pooled into one entry, listed with their most common genes and DNA. For this sample the table gives around 80,000 distinct CDR3 sequences, of which over 75% were detected only once. The ten largest make up 0.5% to 0.6% of the sample. The sequenced material came from CD8+ T cells from PBMCs. These receptors were obtained from a human donor with multiple sclerosis.

This clonotype was found a few times. The chain combines TRBV6-2 or TRBV6-3 with TRBJ2-1; no clear D. CDR3 size: 13 residues. Trimming removed 5 bases from V and 0 bases from J, with 5 bases in between. Looked up from germline, CDR1 is MNHEY and CDR2 is SVGEGT. The CDR3 nucleotides are TGTGCCAGCAGTGGGGACTCCTACAATGAGCAGTTCTTC. Its translation: CASSGDSYNEQFF.

The count of this clonotype is one. This rearrangement joins TRBV7-3 to TRBJ1-1, with D perhaps matching TRBD1 (6 bases). The CDR3 consists of 15 residues. CDR1 and CDR2 (germline): SGHTA, FQGTGA. V was cut by 2 bases and J by 8 bases, with 18 bases left in between. CDR3 nucleotides: TGTGCCAGCAGCTTAGATACTCTCCACAGGGACGAAGCTTTCTTT. Translated, it gives CASSLDTLHRDEAFF.

This sequence joins TRBV5-6 and TRBJ2-7, with 7 bases aligning to TRBD2. The germline V gene has CDR1 SGHDT and CDR2 YYEEEE. The CDR3 is 15 amino acids. J gave up 5 bases and V 1 base, and 9 bases lay outside the gene matches. As DNA, the CDR3 is TGTGCCAGCAGCTTGTACGGGGAGGGATGGGACGAGCAGTACTTC. Protein sequence: CASSLYGEGWDEQYF.

The chain has TRBV7-9 and TRBJ2-2; D may correspond to TRBD1 or TRBD2 (6 bases each). V lost 5 bases to trimming and J lost 7 bases, with 23 bases between them. The length of the CDR3 is 17 residues. Germline CDR1 is SEHNR and CDR2 is FQNEAQ (reference sequence). The CDR3 sequence: CASSQKSRGEKDGELFF. The CDR3 region has the DNA TGTGCCAGCAGCCAGAAAAGTAGGGGGGAGAAGGACGGGGAGCTGTTTTTT.

A single count supports this clonotype. The chain couples TRBV11-2 to TRBJ1-5, with D maybe TRBD1 (6 bases). Germline CDR1 SGHAT, CDR2 FQNNGV. The CDR3 contains 15 residues. Trimming pared 3 bases from V and 6 bases from J, leaving 15 bases between. The CDR3 protein is CASSLAGALPQPQHF. DNA for the CDR3: TGTGCCAGCAGCTTGGCGGGGGCGCTTCCTCAGCCCCAGCATTTT.

This rearrangement joins TRBV2 to TRBJ1-1; no clear D. V lost 0 bases and J 5 bases, leaving 4 bases between the germline ends. CDR3 length equals 12 residues. The germline gives CDR1 SNHLY, CDR2 FYNNEI. In DNA form, the CDR3 reads TGTGCCAGCAGTGAAGCAGGGACTGAAGCTTTCTTT. Amino acids: CASSEAGTEAFF.

J is TRBJ2-7 and V is TRBV5-1; TRBD1 matches at 9 bases. V was clipped by 3 bases and J by 3 bases; unmatched bases: 7. The CDR3 is 15 residues long. From germline, CDR1 is SGHRS and CDR2 YFSETQ. Here the CDR3 DNA reads TGCGCCAGCAGCTATGGGACAGGGAATATCTACGAGCAGTACTTC. Encoded protein: CASSYGTGNIYEQYF.